Within the sample, the clone carrying this T cell receptor (beta chain) is medium-sized. The antigen is unknown. Multiplex PCR with BIOMED2 TRB-A/B primer pools amplified TRB rearrangements. TCRdb recomputed calls from the multiplex PCR reads with MiXCR, one row per CDR3 protein. Of tens of thousands of distinct CDR3 sequences listed, over 25% are singletons. This specimen comes from a study of T and B cells in COVID-19 patients. The study, taken as a whole, reports: Clonality of TRB repertoires was high in active COVID-19; recovery brought above-healthy diversity and richness. Few blood samples existed from mildly ill patients during symptoms or early in severe cases.

V trimming: 6 bases; J trimming: 5 bases; junction bases outside the gene matches: 8. The CDR3 totals 15 residues. Germline CDR1 reads LNHDA; CDR2 reads SQIVND (reference sequence). From blood, 250-500 ng of genomic DNA served as TRB template. Specimen: blood. This TCR derives from a human donor who had recovered from COVID-19. The chain recombines TRBV19 with TRBJ2-1; 9 positions agree with TRBD1. CDR3 sequence reads: CASRSGTGPNNEQFF. The CDR3 nucleotides read TGTGCCAGTAGATCCGGGACAGGGCCAAACAATGAGCAGTTCTTC.